This is a list of T cell receptor beta chains from one sample in a study of blood T cells in healthy people across ages. TCRdb passed the 5' RACE reads through MiXCR, listing each CDR3 protein once. The sample contains over 1.5 million distinct CDR3 sequences, about 50% of which appear only once. The sequencing input was blood. The receptors were gathered from a middle-aged woman in good health. Each CDR3 is given with its conserved first and last residue. Fields, in order: V gene, clone size, J gene, D gene, CDR3 protein, CDR3 DNA. A D gene is named only where the DNA matches it firmly. Rows may omit the clone size; those that give it use once, few, many or a size class.

TRBV10-2	-	TRBJ2-7	TRBD1	CASRHGQVAYEQYF	TGCGCCAGCAGACATGGACAGGTTGCCTACGAGCAGTACTTC
TRBV7-9	-	TRBJ1-2	-	CASISLGGHGYTF	TGTGCCAGCATCAGTTTGGGGGGCCATGGCTACACCTTC
TRBV6-1	few	TRBJ1-6	-	CASSESPDYNSPLHF	TGTGCCAGCAGTGAAAGTCCAGACTATAATTCACCCCTCCACTTT
TRBV7-2	-	TRBJ2-3	TRBD2	CPSSGGGTDTQYF	TGTCCCAGCAGCGGCGGGGGGACAGATACGCAGTATTTT
TRBV4-2	few	TRBJ2-5	TRBD2	CASSQEQRSSGGAYGDETQYF	TGTGCCAGCAGCCAAGAGCAGAGAAGTAGCGGGGGGGCTTATGGGGATGAGACCCAGTACTTC
TRBV13	many	TRBJ2-5	TRBD2	CASSLESGGPLETQYF	TGTGCCAGCAGCTTAGAATCGGGGGGGCCTTTAGAGACCCAGTACTTC
TRBV3-1	-	TRBJ2-5	-	CASTLETQYF	TGTGCCAGCACCCTGGAGACCCAGTACTTC
TRBV4-3	-	TRBJ2-1	-	CASSHLDQSDNEQFF	TGCGCCAGCAGCCACCTCGATCAGTCGGACAATGAGCAGTTCTTC
TRBV6-2/TRBV6-3	-	TRBJ2-1	-	CASSYGRGGGFEQFF	TGTGCCAGCAGTTACGGCAGGGGGGGCGGCTTTGAGCAGTTCTTC
TRBV28	few	TRBJ2-1	-	CASRTGNHEQFF	TGTGCCAGCAGAACAGGGAACCATGAGCAGTTCTTC
TRBV5-1	-	TRBJ1-1	-	CASSLGPGLMNTEAFF	TGCGCCAGCAGCTTGGGTCCAGGGCTGATGAACACTGAAGCTTTCTTT
TRBV12-3/TRBV12-4	-	TRBJ1-2	-	CASSLPGAIDYGYTF	TGTGCCAGCAGTTTACCAGGGGCCATCGACTATGGCTACACCTTC
TRBV29-1	-	TRBJ2-3	TRBD1	CSVQGTGGYTDTQYF	TGCAGCGTTCAGGGGACAGGGGGTTACACAGATACGCAGTATTTT
TRBV7-2	few	TRBJ2-1	-	CASSPRVGSYNEQFF	TGTGCCAGCAGCCCTAGGGTTGGCTCCTACAATGAGCAGTTCTTC
TRBV11-2	-	TRBJ2-1	-	CASSLGKRRRSYNEQFF	TGTGCCAGCAGCTTAGGGAAGCGGCGCCGCTCCTACAATGAGCAGTTCTTC
TRBV9	few	TRBJ2-3	-	CASSVGGSYTDTQYF	TGTGCCAGCAGCGTAGGGGGTAGCTACACAGATACGCAGTATTTT
TRBV6-5	-	TRBJ2-7	-	CASSSPARTYEQYF	TGTGCCAGCAGTTCACCGGCACGTACCTACGAGCAGTACTTC
TRBV25-1	-	TRBJ2-7	TRBD1	CATDKPGTGLSEQYF	TGTGCCACCGATAAACCGGGGACAGGTCTCTCCGAGCAGTACTTC
TRBV7-2	-	TRBJ1-6	-	CASSLGGGTRSPLHF	TGTGCCAGCAGCTTAGGAGGCGGGACTAGGTCACCCCTCCACTTT
TRBV21-1	-	TRBJ1-6	-	CASTWTGGNSPLHF	TGTGCCAGCACCTGGACAGGGGGAAATTCACCCCTCCACTTT
TRBV29-1	-	TRBJ2-7	-	CSVKQAYEQYF	TGCAGCGTAAAACAGGCGTACGAGCAGTACTTC
TRBV20-1	-	TRBJ1-2	-	CSARRFSYGYTF	TGCAGTGCTAGGAGGTTTTCCTATGGCTACACCTTC
TRBV10-3	-	TRBJ1-2	TRBD1	CAISEGQALNYGYTF	TGTGCCATCAGTGAGGGACAGGCGCTTAACTATGGCTACACCTTC
TRBV7-2	-	TRBJ2-3	TRBD1	CASSGSGQSTDTQYF	TGTGCCAGCAGCGGATCGGGACAGTCCACAGATACGCAGTATTTT
TRBV20-1	-	TRBJ2-7	TRBD2	CSASGGRDDEQYF	TGCAGTGCTAGTGGGGGGAGGGACGACGAGCAGTACTTC